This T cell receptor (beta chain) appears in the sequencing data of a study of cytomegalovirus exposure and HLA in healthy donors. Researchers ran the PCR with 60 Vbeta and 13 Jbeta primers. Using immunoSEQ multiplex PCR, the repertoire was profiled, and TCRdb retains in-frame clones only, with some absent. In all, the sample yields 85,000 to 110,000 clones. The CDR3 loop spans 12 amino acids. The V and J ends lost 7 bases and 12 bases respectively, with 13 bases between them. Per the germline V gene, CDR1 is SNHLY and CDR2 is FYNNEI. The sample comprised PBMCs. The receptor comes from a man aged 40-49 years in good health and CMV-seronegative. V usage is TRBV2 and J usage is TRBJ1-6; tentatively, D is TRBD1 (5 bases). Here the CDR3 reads CASTPAGVPLHF. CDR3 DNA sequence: TGTGCCAGCACCCCGGCGGGGGTACCCCTCCACTTT. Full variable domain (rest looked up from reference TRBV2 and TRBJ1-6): EPEVTQTPSHQVTQMGQEVILRCVPISNHLYFYWYRQILGQKVEFLVSFYNNEISEKSEIFDDQFSVERPDGSNFTLKIRSTKLEDSAMYFCASTPAGVPLHFGNGTRLTVT.